The rows below give T cell receptor beta chains drawn from one sample of a study of T-cell memory formation after mild COVID-19. TCRdb independently ran MiXCR on the 5' RACE reads; one entry per CDR3 protein. The data show around 430,000 distinct CDR3 sequences, with about a sixth seen just once and around a fifth held by the top ten. The sequenced sample was PBMCs or a T cell subset sorted from them (not recorded which). All receptors come from a man aged 18 to 35 who had mild COVID-19 (a few samples of this study predate the infection). Cell type and time point are not known. CDR3s include the opening cysteine and the closing phenylalanine or tryptophan. A D gene is named only where the DNA matches it firmly. A row's size may be missing; if present it is once, few, many or a size class.

>TRBJ1-1|TRBV12-3/TRBV12-4|NA|NA
TGTGCCAGCAGTTTAGAGCGGGGACCCGTTGAAGCTTTCTTT
CASSLERGPVEAFF
>TRBJ1-4|TRBV19|NA|NA
TGTGCCAGTAGGGGTCGGGGCGACGTTGATGAAAAACTGTTTTTT
CASRGRGDVDEKLFF
>TRBJ2-2|TRBV7-9|NA|few
TGTGCCAGCATCCAGCCCGGGGAGCTGTTTTTT
CASIQPGELFF
>TRBJ1-5|TRBV5-5|NA|NA
TGTGCCAGCAGCTTGCAGGAGTTTGCAAGTCAGCCCCAGCATTTT
CASSLQEFASQPQHF
>TRBJ2-1|TRBV5-1|NA|many
TGCGCCAGCAGCCATGGCTGGGTGGTCAATGAGCAGTTCTTC
CASSHGWVVNEQFF
>TRBJ2-2|TRBV18|NA|few
TGTGCCAGCTCACCCCGGGACTCGAACACCGGGGAGCTGTTTTTT
CASSPRDSNTGELFF
>TRBJ2-5|TRBV6-2/TRBV6-3|TRBD1|few
TGTGCCAGCAGGGCCGCCGGGACAGCTCAAGAGACCCAGTACTTC
CASRAAGTAQETQYF
>TRBJ2-2|TRBV6-2/TRBV6-3|NA|NA
TGTGCCAGCAAGCAGGGGAACACCGGGGAGCTGTTTTTT
CASKQGNTGELFF
>TRBJ2-5|TRBV28|TRBD2|few
TGTGCCAGCAGGGGGACTAGCGGTAATTGGGAGACCCAGTACTTC
CASRGTSGNWETQYF
>TRBJ1-2|TRBV7-8|NA|NA
TGTGCCAGCAGCGGCTTAGCTGAAGTTGGGGGCTACACCTTC
CASSGLAEVGGYTF
>TRBJ1-1|TRBV7-9|NA|NA
TGTGCCAGCAGCTTCGAACTGAACACTGAAGCTTTCTTT
CASSFELNTEAFF
>TRBJ1-6|TRBV5-1|NA|NA
TGCGCCAGCAGGGGGGAGTTCAATTCACCCCTCCACTTT
CASRGEFNSPLHF
>TRBJ2-2|TRBV29-1|NA|few
TGCAGCGGGGGGAGAGGGATCAGTTCCGGGGAGCTGTTTTTT
CSGGRGISSGELFF
>TRBJ1-4|TRBV12-3/TRBV12-4|NA|NA
TGTGCCAGCAGTTTAGAAGGCCGGCCCCGCTTTTTT
CASSLEGRPRFF
>TRBJ1-6|TRBV5-1|NA|NA
TGCGCCAGGGGGACGGGGATTAATTCACCCCTCCACTTT
CARGTGINSPLHF
>TRBJ2-6|TRBV4-3|NA|few
TGCGCCAGCAGCCAGGGCGACAGCTCTGGGGCCAACGTCCTGACTTTC
CASSQGDSSGANVLTF
>TRBJ2-3|TRBV2|TRBD2|once
TGTGCCAGCGGCATCCTAGCGGGGGGAAGAGATACGCAGTATTTT
CASGILAGGRDTQYF
>TRBJ1-4|TRBV14|TRBD1|few
TGTGCCAGCAGCCGGGACAGGGCTGGGAAACTGTTTTTT
CASSRDRAGKLFF
>TRBJ2-3|TRBV4-3|TRBD2|NA
TGCGCCAGCAGCCAAGATAAGGGACTAGCTCGCACAGATACGCAGTATTTT
CASSQDKGLARTDTQYF
>TRBJ2-1|TRBV18|NA|NA
TGTGCCAGCTCCCCCGGGACCCCTGCCTACAATGAGCAGTTCTTC
CASSPGTPAYNEQFF
>TRBJ2-4|TRBV25-1|NA|few
TGTGCCAGCAGTGTCGCTCTAGCCAAAAACATTCAGTACTTC
CASSVALAKNIQYF
>TRBJ2-6|TRBV4-3|TRBD1|few
TGCGCCAGCAGCCAAGATGCGACAGGGGTCGCTGGGGCCAACGTCCTGACTTTC
CASSQDATGVAGANVLTF
>TRBJ1-1|TRBV10-3|TRBD1|NA
TGTGCCGCCAGGACAGGGACGAACACTGAAGCTTTCTTT
CAARTGTNTEAFF
>TRBJ2-3|TRBV7-2|NA|many
TGTGCCAGCAGCTTCGTAGATACGCAGTATTTT
CASSFVDTQYF
>TRBJ2-7|TRBV29-1|TRBD2|few
TGCAGCGTTCGGGGACTAGCGATCTACGAGCAGTACTTC
CSVRGLAIYEQYF
>TRBJ2-3|TRBV9|NA|NA
TGTGCCAGCAGCTCCCCACCAATTGTAGATACGCAGTATTTT
CASSSPPIVDTQYF
>TRBJ2-2|TRBV5-1|NA|NA
TGCGCCAGCAGCCTATTATCTTTGGCGAACACCGGGGAGCTGTTTTTT
CASSLLSLANTGELFF
>TRBJ2-7|TRBV27|TRBD1|few
TGTGCCAGCAGGGGCTTTCACAGGGGCTACGAGCAGTACTTC
CASRGFHRGYEQYF
>TRBJ2-6|TRBV11-1|TRBD1|many
TGTGCCAGCAGCTCCTGGGACAGGGGGTCTGGGGCCAACGTCCTGACTTTC
CASSSWDRGSGANVLTF
>TRBJ1-2|TRBV5-6|NA|NA
TGTGCCAGCAGCAAGGCCGTATATGGCTACACCTTC
CASSKAVYGYTF
>TRBJ2-1|TRBV2|TRBD1|NA
TGTGCCTCCGGCGGGACAGGGGCCTACAATGAGCAGTTCTTC
CASGGTGAYNEQFF
>TRBJ2-5|TRBV5-1|TRBD1|few
TGCGCCAGCAATCGCAGGGGGCGAGAAGAGACCCAGTACTTC
CASNRRGREETQYF
>TRBJ2-1|TRBV7-9|TRBD2|NA
TGTGCCAGCAGCAAGACTAGCGGGGGGATAAGCAATGAGCAGTTCTTC
CASSKTSGGISNEQFF
>TRBJ2-7|TRBV14|NA|few
TGTGCCAGCAGCCCAGTGGGCTTTGGGGCCTACGAGCAGTACTTC
CASSPVGFGAYEQYF
>TRBJ1-1|TRBV5-1|NA|few
TGCGCCAGCAGCCCCCTAGTAGGCCTCCTGAACACTGAAGCTTTCTTT
CASSPLVGLLNTEAFF
>TRBJ1-2|TRBV12-3/TRBV12-4|NA|few
TGTGCCAGCAGTTTAGTAGGGCCCCCTAACTATGGCTACACCTTC
CASSLVGPPNYGYTF
>TRBJ2-7|TRBV15|TRBD1|once
TGTGCCACCAGCAGGCCGGGACAGGCCCTTTACGAGCAGTACTTC
CATSRPGQALYEQYF
>TRBJ1-1|TRBV5-1|TRBD1|few
TGCGCCAGCAGCTTCGACAGGGGAGCAGACACTGAAGCTTTCTTT
CASSFDRGADTEAFF
>TRBJ2-7|TRBV19|TRBD2|few
TGTGCCAGTAGTATGACTAGCGGGGGACCATCCTACGAGCAGTACTTC
CASSMTSGGPSYEQYF
>TRBJ1-1|TRBV5-1|NA|NA
TGCGCCAGCAGCCTTTGGACAACGAACACTGAAGCTTTCTTT
CASSLWTTNTEAFF
>TRBJ2-3|TRBV6-2/TRBV6-3|NA|NA
TGTGCCAGCAGGGAGGGGGATACGCAGTATTTT
CASREGDTQYF
>TRBJ1-4|TRBV4-1|TRBD1|few
TGCGCCAGCAGCCAAGATTGGAGACAGGGAGGGGAAAAACTGTTTTTT
CASSQDWRQGGEKLFF
>TRBJ2-3|TRBV4-1|NA|few
TGCGCCAGCAGCCAAGAGTCCGGGCCTAATGTTGATACGCAGTATTTT
CASSQESGPNVDTQYF
>TRBJ2-7|TRBV23-1|NA|once
TGCGCCAGCAGACACGGACAGATACACTCCTACGAGCAGTACTTC
CASRHGQIHSYEQYF
>TRBJ2-3|TRBV5-1|NA|NA
TGCGCCAGCAGCACGGGACGGACACTTAGCACAGATACGCAGTATTTT
CASSTGRTLSTDTQYF
>TRBJ2-1|TRBV11-2|NA|NA
TGTGCCAGCAGCAAGGTGATTGGCTCCTACAATGAGCAGTTCTTC
CASSKVIGSYNEQFF
>TRBJ2-5|TRBV20-1|NA|NA
TGCAGTGCTAGAGTGGGGAGGAGCGGCCAAGAGACCCAGTACTTC
CSARVGRSGQETQYF
>TRBJ2-5|TRBV19|TRBD2|NA
TGTGCCAGTAGTATAGGACTAGCGGGGGGCGAGACCCAGTACTTC
CASSIGLAGGETQYF